This section outlines one T cell receptor (beta chain) sequence together with its context. Its target is unknown. From RNA transcripts, TCR beta CDR3 regions were amplified. Primed by the HTBI set, a first-round RT-PCR was run on the TCR CDR3. In TCRdb, the multiplex PCR reads were re-called with MiXCR into one record per CDR3 protein. This sample carries about 360,000 distinct CDR3 sequences, about 13% of them seen once, and the ten largest clones take around a tenth. The CDR3 totals 16 residues. Germline loops: CDR1 SGHTA, CDR2 FQGNSA. V was trimmed by 3 bases and J by 2 bases, leaving 15 bases between them. This sample was included in a study of T cells in Graves' hyperthyroidism and ophthalmopathy. Not enrolled were patients with uncontrolled infection, other autoimmune disease, pregnancy or lactation. General study findings and limits: The model made its ophthalmopathy prediction, and onset followed a median approximately 6 months later.

This chain uses TRBV7-2 with TRBJ2-3; TRBD1 might be the D (6 bases). The source of this sequence is a woman between 18 and 29 years old with Graves' hyperthyroidism. What was sequenced was blood. CDR3 nucleotide sequence: TGTGCCAGCAGCTTCGTTGGGGGCGGAGACACAGATACGCAGTATTTT. It specifies CASSFVGGGDTDTQYF.